Following are 4 T cell receptor beta chains from one sample sequenced in a study of T cell responses to AZD1222 COVID-19 vaccine. The assay was immunoSEQ multiplex PCR, and TCRdb's table has in-frame clones only and misses some. The sample holds 130,000 to 150,000 clones, just over 85% seen once. Here the sequenced sample was peripheral blood, taken 28 days after the second AZD1222 dose. These receptors were collected from an adult who received the AZD1222 COVID-19 vaccine.

This chain uses TRBV3-1 (or the pseudogene TRBV3-2) with TRBJ2-4; D may match TRBD1 or TRBD2 (5 bases each). V lost 4 bases and J 1 base, leaving 14 bases between the germline ends. Germline values: CDR1 LGHDT, CDR2 YNNKEL (reference sequence). The CDR3 runs to 16 residues. The CDR3 sequence is CASSLNMGVAKNIQYF. CDR3 DNA sequence: TGTGCCAGCAGCCTCAACATGGGGGTGGCCAAAAACATTCAGTACTTC.

V and J are TRBV18 and TRBJ1-5; TRBD1 matches 7 bases. Germline trimming cut 6 bases from V and 5 bases from J; bases unmatched to any gene: 7. The CDR3 is made up of 14 amino acids. In germline, CDR1 is KGHSH, CDR2 LQKENI. The DNA for the CDR3 is TGTGCCAGCTCCAAAGGAGGGGGCGATCAGCCCCAGCATTTT. This codes for CASSKGGGDQPQHF.

V and J are TRBV14 and TRBJ1-5, with 7 bases identical to TRBD1. Germline assignment: CDR1 SGHDN and CDR2 FVKESK. V lost 3 bases and J lost 0; bases outside the gene matches: 2. CDR3 length: 15 amino acids. Written as DNA, the CDR3 is TGTGCCAGCAGCCAGACAGGGATTAGCAATCAGCCCCAGCATTTT. Translation: CASSQTGISNQPQHF.

The V and J genes are TRBV5-1 and TRBJ2-5, with D possibly being TRBD1 (5 bases). The germline gives CDR1 SGHRS, CDR2 YFSETQ. The CDR3 extends over 16 amino acids. The ends were cut back, 0 bases at V and 2 bases at J, with 14 bases in the middle. The CDR3 is CASSLVASRGQETQYF. In DNA form, the CDR3 reads TGCGCCAGCAGCTTGGTGGCATCAAGGGGTCAAGAGACCCAGTACTTC.